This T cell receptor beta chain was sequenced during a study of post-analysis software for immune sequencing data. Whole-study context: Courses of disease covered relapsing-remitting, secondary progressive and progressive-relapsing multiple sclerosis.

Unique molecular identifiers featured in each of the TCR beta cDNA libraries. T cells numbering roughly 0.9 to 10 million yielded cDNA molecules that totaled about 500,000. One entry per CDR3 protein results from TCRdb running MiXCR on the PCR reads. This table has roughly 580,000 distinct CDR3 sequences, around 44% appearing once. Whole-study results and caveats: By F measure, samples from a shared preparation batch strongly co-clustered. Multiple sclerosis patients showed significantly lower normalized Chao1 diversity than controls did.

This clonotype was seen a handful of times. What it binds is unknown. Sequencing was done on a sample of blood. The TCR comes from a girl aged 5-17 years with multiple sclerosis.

The CDR3 reads CASSDQATNEKLFF. CDR3 bases: TGTGCCAGCAGTGATCAGGCAACTAATGAAAAACTGTTTTTT. The chain combines TRBV6-5 with TRBJ1-4, with D uncertain. Trimming removed 5 bases from V and 0 bases from J, with 7 bases in between. This CDR3 region has 14 residues. Per the germline V gene, CDR1 is MNHEY and CDR2 is SVGAGI.